This TCR beta chain was captured by sequencing in a study of T-cell memory formation after mild COVID-19. The germline V gene has CDR1 DFQATT and CDR2 SNEGSKA (reference sequence). Unmatched junction bases numbered 9, after V lost 5 bases and J lost 7 bases. This CDR3 is 15 amino acids long. Using its own MiXCR run on the 5' RACE reads, TCRdb lists one record per CDR3 protein. The table shows about 440,000 distinct CDR3 sequences, with approximately 20% occurring only once. The sample consisted of PBMCs or a T cell subset sorted from them (not recorded which). The TCR comes from an adult woman who had mild COVID-19 (a few samples of this study predate the infection). Cell type and time point are not known. The V gene is TRBV20-1, the J gene TRBJ2-1; 12 bases agree with TRBD1. The CDR3 loop is CSAGSRDRGRNEQFF. The CDR3 bases are TGCAGTGCTGGCTCCCGGGACAGGGGGCGGAATGAGCAGTTCTTC.